This TCR beta chain was obtained from a study of neurological immune-mediated disorders. Study findings and constraints: Expanded clones shared no identical CDR3 amino acid sequences across subjects, which suggested private TCR-beta repertoires in all groups.

5'RACE employing 10-nucleotide random UMIs yielded the cDNA. TCRdb reprocessed the 5' RACE reads with MiXCR, giving one entry per CDR3 protein. The sample includes tens of thousands of distinct CDR3 sequences, around a tenth of them seen just once. The CDR3 has 16 amino acids. With V trimmed by 2 bases and J by 4 bases, 7 bases remained unmatched. Germline V CDR1 and CDR2: SGHRS, YFSETQ. This clonotype came up many times. The antigen is not known. Sorted libraries were made with some 1 million CD4+ or CD8+ T cells. The sample was CD4+ T cells from blood. The rearrangement links TRBV5-1 to TRBJ2-1; 9 nucleotides match TRBD2. This clonotype was sampled from a woman younger than 45 with HTLV-1-associated myelopathy (HAM/TSP). CDR3 sequence (DNA): TGCGCCAGCAGCTTCCAAAGCGGGGGGACTTACAATGAGCAGTTCTTC. It codes for CASSFQSGGTYNEQFF.